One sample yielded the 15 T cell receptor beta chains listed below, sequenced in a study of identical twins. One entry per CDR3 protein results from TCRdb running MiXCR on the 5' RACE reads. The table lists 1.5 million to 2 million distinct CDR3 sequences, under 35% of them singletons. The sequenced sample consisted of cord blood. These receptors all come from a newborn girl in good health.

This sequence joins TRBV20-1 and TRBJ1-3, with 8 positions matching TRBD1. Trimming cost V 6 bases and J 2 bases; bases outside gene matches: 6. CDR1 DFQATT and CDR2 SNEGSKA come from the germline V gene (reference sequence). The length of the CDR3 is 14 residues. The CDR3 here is CSAPQGGPGNTIYF. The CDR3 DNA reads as TGCAGTGCGCCACAGGGGGGGCCTGGAAACACCATATATTTT.

CDR3 nucleotides: TGCAGTGCTAGGGTCGGGACAGGGTACAATGAGCAGTTCTTC. As protein: CSARVGTGYNEQFF. The chain uses TRBV20-1 and TRBJ2-1, with 9 nucleotides matching TRBD1. This CDR3 has 14 amino acids. Germline V gene data show CDR1 as DFQATT and CDR2 as SNEGSKA (reference sequence). The ends lost 3 bases at V and 4 bases at J; junction bases unmatched: 4.

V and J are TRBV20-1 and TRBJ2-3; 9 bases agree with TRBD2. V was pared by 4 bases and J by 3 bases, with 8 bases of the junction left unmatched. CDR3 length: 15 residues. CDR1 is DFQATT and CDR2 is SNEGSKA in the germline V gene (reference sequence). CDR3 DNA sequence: TGCAGTGCTACAATATTTAGCGGGAGAACAGATACGCAGTATTTT. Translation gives CSATIFSGRTDTQYF.

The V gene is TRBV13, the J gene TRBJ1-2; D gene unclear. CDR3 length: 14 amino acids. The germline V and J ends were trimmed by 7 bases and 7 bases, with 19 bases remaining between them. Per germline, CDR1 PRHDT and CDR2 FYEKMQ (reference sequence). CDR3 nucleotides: TGTGCCAGCATGCCCGACACCCGGCGGGGTGGCTACACCTTC. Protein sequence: CASMPDTRRGGYTF.

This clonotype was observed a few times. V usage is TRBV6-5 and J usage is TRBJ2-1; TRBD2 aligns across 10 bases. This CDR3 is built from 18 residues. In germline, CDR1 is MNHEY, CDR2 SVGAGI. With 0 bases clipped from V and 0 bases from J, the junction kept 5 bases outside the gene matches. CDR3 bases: TGTGCCAGCAGTTACTCCCCAGCGGGAGGGAGCTCCTACAATGAGCAGTTCTTC. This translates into CASSYSPAGGSSYNEQFF.

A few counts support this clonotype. The chain's CDR3 is CASSKIPDHSLTDTQYF. CDR3 nucleotides: TGTGCCAGCAGCAAAATCCCCGACCATTCCCTCACAGATACGCAGTATTTT. The chain couples TRBV21-1 to TRBJ2-3. TRBV21-1 is an annotated pseudogene. This CDR3 is 17 amino acids long.

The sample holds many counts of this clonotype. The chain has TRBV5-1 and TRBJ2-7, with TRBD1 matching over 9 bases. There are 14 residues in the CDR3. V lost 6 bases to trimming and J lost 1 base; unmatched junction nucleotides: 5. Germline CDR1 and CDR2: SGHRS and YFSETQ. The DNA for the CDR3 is TGCGCCAGCAAATTGACAGGGGGGTCCTACGAGCAGTACTTC. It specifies CASKLTGGSYEQYF.

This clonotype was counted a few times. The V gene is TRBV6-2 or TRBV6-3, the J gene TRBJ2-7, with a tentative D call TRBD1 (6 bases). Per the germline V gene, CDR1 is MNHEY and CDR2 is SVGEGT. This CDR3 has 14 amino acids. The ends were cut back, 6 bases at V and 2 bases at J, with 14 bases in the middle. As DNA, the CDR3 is TGTGCCAGCAGCTATGGGACACCGCCCTACGAGCAGTACTTC. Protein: CASSYGTPPYEQYF.

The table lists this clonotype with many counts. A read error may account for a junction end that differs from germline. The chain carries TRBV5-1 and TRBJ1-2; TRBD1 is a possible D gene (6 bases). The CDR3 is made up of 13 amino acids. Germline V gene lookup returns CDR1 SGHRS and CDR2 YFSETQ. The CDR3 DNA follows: TGTGCCAGCAGCTTAGGGGGAAACTATGGCTACACCTTC. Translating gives CASSLGGNYGYTF.

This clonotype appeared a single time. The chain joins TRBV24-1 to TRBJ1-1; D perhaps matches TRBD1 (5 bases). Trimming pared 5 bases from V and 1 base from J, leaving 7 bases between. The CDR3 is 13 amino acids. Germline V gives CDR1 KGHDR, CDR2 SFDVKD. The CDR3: CATSVGGNTEAFF. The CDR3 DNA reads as TGTGCCACCAGTGTTGGGGGGAACACTGAAGCTTTCTTT.

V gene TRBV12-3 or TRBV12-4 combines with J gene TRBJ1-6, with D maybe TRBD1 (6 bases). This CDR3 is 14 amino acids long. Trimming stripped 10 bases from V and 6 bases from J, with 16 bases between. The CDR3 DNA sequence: TGTGCCACCCGGAACGGACAGCTTAATTCACCCCTCCACTTT. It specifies CATRNGQLNSPLHF.

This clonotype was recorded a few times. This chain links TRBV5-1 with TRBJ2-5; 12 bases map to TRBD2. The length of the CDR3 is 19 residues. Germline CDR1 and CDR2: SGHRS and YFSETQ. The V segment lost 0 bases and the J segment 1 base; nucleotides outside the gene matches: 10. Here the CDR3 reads CASSLVSLAGGPFQETQYF. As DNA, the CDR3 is TGCGCCAGCAGCTTGGTATCCCTAGCGGGGGGGCCGTTCCAAGAGACCCAGTACTTC.

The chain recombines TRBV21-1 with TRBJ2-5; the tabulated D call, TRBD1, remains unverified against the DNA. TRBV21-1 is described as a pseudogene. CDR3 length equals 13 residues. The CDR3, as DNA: TGTGCCACCCTGTGGAACAGGGGAGAGACCCAGTACTTC. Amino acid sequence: CATLWNRGETQYF.

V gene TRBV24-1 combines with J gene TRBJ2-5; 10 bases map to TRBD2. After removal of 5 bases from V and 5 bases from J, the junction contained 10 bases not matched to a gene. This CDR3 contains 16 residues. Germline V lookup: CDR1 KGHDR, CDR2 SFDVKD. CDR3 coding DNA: TGTGCCACCAGTGGGGGAAGGCTAGCGGGAGTTGAGACCCAGTACTTC. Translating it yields CATSGGRLAGVETQYF.

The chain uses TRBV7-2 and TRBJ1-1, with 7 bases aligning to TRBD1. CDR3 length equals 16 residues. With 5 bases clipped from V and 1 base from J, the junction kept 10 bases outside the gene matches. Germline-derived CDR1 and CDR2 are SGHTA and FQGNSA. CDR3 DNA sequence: TGTGCCAGCAGCCCTCGAACAGGGGCCCCGAACACTGAAGCTTTCTTT. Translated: CASSPRTGAPNTEAFF.